The 3 T cell receptor beta chains below all came from one sample that was sequenced in a study of cytomegalovirus exposure and HLA in healthy donors. PCR primers comprised 60 Vbeta and 13 Jbeta primers. Sequencing was performed with immunoSEQ multiplex PCR; in TCRdb, only in-frame clones are kept and a portion is missing. This repertoire shows some 120,000 clones, approximately 80% found once; its top ten account for under 3%. Sequencing input: PBMCs. The origin of the receptors is a man aged 25-45 years in good health and CMV-seronegative.

The rearrangement uses TRBV12-5 and TRBJ2-1; tentative D call: TRBD2 (6 bases). The germline V and J ends were trimmed by 1 base and 4 bases, with 20 bases remaining between them. This CDR3 spans 18 amino acids. Germline CDR1 and CDR2: LGHNT and FRNRAP. The CDR3 is CASGLDPPKQGLYNEQFF. CDR3 nucleotides: TGTGCTAGTGGTTTGGACCCCCCGAAGCAGGGACTTTACAATGAGCAGTTCTTC.

The gene calls are TRBV7-2 and TRBJ1-5; 9 bases align to TRBD1. CDR1 is SGHTA, CDR2 FQGNSA, per germline. The V and J ends lost 1 base and 4 bases, in that order; junction bases with no gene match: 8. The CDR3 is made up of 17 amino acids. CDR3 in DNA: TGTGCCAGCAGCTTAGGTGGGACAGGGCGACTGAATCAGCCCCAGCATTTT. Protein: CASSLGGTGRLNQPQHF. The full variable domain, completed using reference TRBV7-2 and TRBJ1-5, is GAGVSQSPSNKVTEKGKDVELRCDPISGHTALYWYRQSLGQGLEFLIYFQGNSAPDKSGLPSDRFSAERTGGSVSTLTIQRTQQEDSAVYLCASSLGGTGRLNQPQHFGDGTRLSIL.

The J gene is TRBJ2-1, the V gene TRBV2; 9 nucleotides line up with TRBD1. Germline V CDR1 and CDR2: SNHLY, FYNNEI. V trimming: 6 bases; J trimming: 2 bases; junction bases outside the gene matches: 11. This CDR3 spans 17 amino acids. In nucleotides, the CDR3 is TGTGCCAGCAGCGAACTACAGGGGGCTCGTCCCTACAATGAGCAGTTCTTC. This codes for CASSELQGARPYNEQFF.